This is a list of T cell receptor beta chains from one sample in a study of blood T cell repertoires in COVID-19. Generated by immunoSEQ multiplex PCR, the TCRdb table keeps only in-frame clones and is missing some. The sample includes some 220,000 clones, more than 75% of them seen just once. Specimen: peripheral blood. The receptor source for this set is a human donor in a cohort sampled during active COVID-19. Each CDR3 is given with its conserved first and last residue. A D gene is named only where the DNA matches it firmly. Size tells how often a clone was seen (once, few, many) or the class of an expanded clone, and some rows leave it out.

d_call	clone_size	v_call	j_call	cdr3_aa	cdr3_nt
TRBD1	NA	TRBV28	TRBJ2-7	CASSPSPGQGYEQYF	TGTGCCAGCAGTCCATCCCCGGGACAGGGCTACGAGCAGTACTTC
TRBD2	NA	TRBV11-2	TRBJ2-3	CASSSRTSGAGDTQYF	TGTGCCAGCAGCTCGCGGACTAGCGGGGCCGGAGATACGCAGTATTTT
NA	NA	TRBV7-6	TRBJ2-5	CASSPRVYQETQYF	TGTGCCAGCAGCCCGAGGGTCTACCAAGAGACCCAGTACTTC
NA	NA	TRBV18	TRBJ2-5	CASSPPGKEGKTQYF	TGTGCCAGCTCACCACCGGGGAAGGAGGGAAAGACCCAGTACTTC
TRBD1	NA	TRBV7-9	TRBJ1-6	CASRKPGQVNSPLHF	TGTGCCAGCAGAAAACCGGGACAGGTGAATTCACCCCTCCACTTT
NA	NA	TRBV5-1	TRBJ2-7	CASSLESGKTRYEQYF	TGCGCCAGCAGCTTGGAATCCGGGAAAACGAGGTACGAGCAGTACTTC
TRBD1	NA	TRBV19	TRBJ1-2	CASSPRTGSYGYTF	TGTGCCAGTAGTCCCCGGACAGGGAGCTATGGCTACACCTTC
TRBD1	NA	TRBV19	TRBJ2-1	CASSTGTAYNEQFF	TGTGCCAGTAGTACCGGGACAGCCTACAATGAGCAGTTCTTC
NA	few	TRBV28	TRBJ2-7	CASSFGTIGYEQYF	TGTGCCAGCAGTTTTGGGACAATCGGGTACGAGCAGTACTTC
TRBD2	NA	TRBV2	TRBJ2-7	CASDNSGGFAEQYF	TGTGCCAGCGACAATAGCGGGGGTTTTGCCGAGCAGTACTTC
TRBD2	NA	TRBV18	TRBJ2-7	CASSPRTSSYEQYF	TGTGCCAGCTCACCCAGGACTAGCTCCTACGAGCAGTACTTC
TRBD2	NA	TRBV9	TRBJ2-2	CASSVGSGETTGELFF	TGTGCCAGCAGCGTAGGTAGCGGGGAGACCACCGGGGAGCTGTTTTTT
TRBD2	once	TRBV9	TRBJ2-3	CASSAPGIAGGADTQYF	TGTGCCAGCAGCGCCCCCGGGATAGCGGGGGGGGCAGATACGCAGTATTTT
NA	NA	TRBV19	TRBJ2-7	CASSTGQGPYEQYF	TGTGCCAGTAGTACAGGGCAGGGGCCCTACGAGCAGTACTTC
TRBD1	NA	TRBV30	TRBJ1-5	CAWSPGDSYSNQPQHF	TGTGCCTGGAGTCCAGGGGACAGTTATAGCAATCAGCCCCAGCATTTT
TRBD2	once	TRBV29-1	TRBJ2-1	CSVGTSHEQFF	TGCAGCGTGGGGACTAGCCATGAGCAGTTCTTC
TRBD1	NA	TRBV27	TRBJ2-1	CASSTTGGLYNEQFF	TGTGCCAGCAGTACCACAGGGGGGCTTTACAATGAGCAGTTCTTC
NA	once	TRBV7-2	TRBJ2-7	CASANGGGVYEQYF	TGTGCCAGCGCCAACGGGGGAGGCGTCTACGAGCAGTACTTC
NA	once	TRBV7-2	TRBJ1-1	CASSLQGSLNTEAFF	TGTGCCAGCAGCCTTCAGGGGTCTTTGAACACTGAAGCTTTCTTT
TRBD2	NA	TRBV7-9	TRBJ2-1	CASSLLAGGPDNEQFF	TGTGCCAGCAGCTTACTCGCGGGAGGGCCGGACAATGAGCAGTTCTTC
NA	once	TRBV9	TRBJ2-7	CASREEQYF	TGTGCCAGCAGAGAGGAGCAGTACTTC
TRBD2	NA	TRBV9	TRBJ2-7	CASSVEAGAYEQYF	TGTGCCAGCAGCGTAGAGGCGGGAGCCTACGAGCAGTACTTC
TRBD2	NA	TRBV7-9	TRBJ2-1	CASSLWGGTSEPNEQFF	TGTGCCAGCAGCTTATGGGGAGGGACTAGCGAGCCCAATGAGCAGTTCTTC
NA	NA	TRBV27	TRBJ2-7	CASSRLGSPYEQYF	TGTGCCAGCAGCCGGCTGGGCTCCCCCTACGAGCAGTACTTC
TRBD1	NA	TRBV18	TRBJ1-5	CASSGQGPGGNQPQHF	TGTGCCAGCTCGGGACAGGGGCCAGGAGGCAATCAGCCCCAGCATTTT
NA	NA	TRBV28	TRBJ1-2	CASSLRSGQHLSYGYTF	TGTGCCAGCAGTTTAAGGTCGGGACAACACCTTTCCTATGGCTACACCTTC
NA	NA	TRBV12-3/TRBV12-4	TRBJ2-2	CASSFLSGELFF	TGTGCCAGCAGTTTTCTGTCCGGGGAGCTGTTTTTT
TRBD1	NA	TRBV30	TRBJ1-4	CAATRQGANEKLFF	TGTGCCGCCACTCGACAGGGGGCAAATGAAAAACTGTTTTTT
NA	NA	TRBV2	TRBJ2-1	CASSPGASSYNEQFF	TGTGCCAGCAGCCCTGGGGCGAGCTCCTACAATGAGCAGTTCTTC
NA	NA	TRBV28	TRBJ1-1	CASSYRRGLSTEAFF	TGTGCCAGCAGTTACCGGAGGGGCTTGAGCACTGAAGCTTTCTTT
NA	NA	TRBV6-5	TRBJ2-6	CASSYRGAEANVLTF	TGTGCCAGCAGTTACCGGGGGGCTGAGGCCAACGTCCTGACTTTC
TRBD2	NA	TRBV11-2	TRBJ2-3	CASSPRTSGRMTDTQYF	TGTGCCAGCAGCCCCCGGACTAGCGGGAGAATGACAGATACGCAGTATTTT
TRBD1	once	TRBV9	TRBJ2-3	CASSRMGQGASDTQYF	TGTGCCAGCAGCCGCATGGGACAGGGGGCATCAGATACGCAGTATTTT
TRBD2	NA	TRBV10-3	TRBJ2-7	CAISQGLAGGLPYEQYF	TGTGCCATCAGCCAGGGACTAGCGGGGGGTCTCCCCTACGAGCAGTACTTC
NA	few	TRBV3-1/TRBV3-2	TRBJ2-2	CASSQEPVRTANTGELFF	TGTGCCAGCAGCCAAGAGCCGGTTAGGACAGCGAACACCGGGGAGCTGTTTTTT